A single sample gave rise to the 17 T cell receptor beta chains below, sequenced in a study of cytomegalovirus exposure and HLA in healthy donors. Sequenced by immunoSEQ multiplex PCR; TCRdb stores in-frame clones only, minus some. Of over 200,000 clones in the sample, about 90% were seen once. The sample comprised PBMCs. The receptors originated from a woman under 30 in good health and CMV-seronegative.

CDR3 residues: CASSLSGSPRGETQYF. The CDR3, as DNA: TGTGCCAGCAGTTTATCCGGATCACCCAGAGGAGAGACCCAGTACTTC. V gene TRBV28 combines with J gene TRBJ2-5; D gene ambiguous. Germline CDR1 and CDR2: MDHEN and SYDVKM. V was cut by 1 base and J by 4 bases, with 16 bases left in between. The CDR3 consists of 16 residues.

CDR3 bases: TGTGCCAGTACCGGGGAGGTCTTTCACTATGGCTACACCTTC. The encoded protein is CASTGEVFHYGYTF. This chain connects TRBV19 to TRBJ1-2; D unclear. The CDR3 is made up of 14 amino acids. V was trimmed by 7 bases and J by 3 bases, leaving 15 bases between them. Germline CDR1 LNHDA, CDR2 SQIVND (reference sequence).

The DNA of the CDR3 is TGTGCCAGCAGTTACAATGCAGGTCTCGGGGACTATGGCTACACCTTC. Its translation is CASSYNAGLGDYGYTF. The chain has TRBV6-6 and TRBJ1-2; D is undetermined. Germline V CDR1 and CDR2: MNHNY, SVGAGI (reference sequence). The germline V and J ends were trimmed by 2 bases and 3 bases, with 16 bases remaining between them. CDR3 length equals 16 residues.

The chain links TRBV28 to TRBJ1-1; unclear D gene. From germline, CDR1 is MDHEN and CDR2 SYDVKM. This CDR3 contains 11 residues. V lost 6 bases and J lost 5, with 7 bases in between. CDR3 sequence: CASSLRTEAFF. CDR3 nucleotide sequence: TGTGCCAGCAGCCTCCGTACTGAAGCTTTCTTT.

The V and J genes are TRBV27 and TRBJ2-5, with TRBD2 matching over 8 bases. The V and J ends lost 3 bases and 3 bases, in that order; junction bases with no gene match: 0. Germline V CDR1 and CDR2: MNHEY, SMNVEV (reference sequence). The CDR3 covers 13 residues. In DNA, the CDR3 is TGTGCCAGCAGTTTTAGCGGGGAAGAGACCCAGTACTTC. Translated, it gives CASSFSGEETQYF.

This clone was observed once. Other DNA sequences in this specimen translate into the identical CDR3. The V call is TRBV28, the J call TRBJ1-2, with 8 positions matching TRBD1. The CDR3 extends over 12 amino acids. The germline V gene has CDR1 MDHEN and CDR2 SYDVKM. V shed 5 bases, J shed 8 bases, and the junction held 4 bases outside the gene matches. In DNA, the CDR3 is TGTGCCAGCAGTCTCGGACAGGGAGGCTACACCTTC. Translated, it gives CASSLGQGGYTF.

The chain carries TRBV10-3 and TRBJ2-7; 11 nucleotides line up with TRBD2. With V trimmed by 8 bases and J by 6 bases, 6 bases remained unmatched. Germline lookup yields CDR1 ENHRY and CDR2 SYGVKD. This CDR3 spans 13 amino acids. CDR3 nucleotides: TGTGCCATCTCCAGGACTAGCGGGCCCGAGCAGTACTTC. Translated, it gives CAISRTSGPEQYF.

There are a few counts of this clone. The chain links TRBV4-2 to TRBJ2-1, with D possibly being TRBD2 (5 bases). CDR1 and CDR2 from the germline V gene are LGHNA and YNFKEQ. The CDR3 sequence is 15 residues long. The germline V and J ends were trimmed by 4 bases and 4 bases, with 14 bases remaining between them. CDR3 bases: TGTGCCAGCAGCCCCCTAATAGAGGGTTACAATGAGCAGTTCTTC. It codes for CASSPLIEGYNEQFF.

This clone showed up just once. The V and J genes are TRBV7-3 and TRBJ2-1, with TRBD2 identical over 12 bases. With V trimmed by 6 bases and J by 9 bases, 12 bases remained unmatched. The CDR3 covers 16 residues. Germline V gives CDR1 SGHTA, CDR2 FQGTGA. Written as DNA, the CDR3 is TGTGCCAGCAGTTTATCGCCTAGCGGGAGGGGTGGTGAGCAGTTCTTC. Its translation: CASSLSPSGRGGEQFF. Full variable domain (remainder filled in from reference TRBV7-3 and TRBJ2-1): GAGVSQTPSNKVTEKGKYVELRCDPISGHTALYWYRQSLGQGPEFLIYFQGTGAADDSGLPNDRFFAVRPEGSVSTLKIQRTERGDSAVYLCASSLSPSGRGGEQFFGPGTRLTVL.

The genes are TRBV9 and TRBJ2-1, with 7 bases identical to TRBD1. Unmatched junction bases numbered 7, after V lost 8 bases and J lost 8 bases. Germline V lookup: CDR1 SGDLS, CDR2 YYNGEE. The CDR3 has 12 amino acids. The DNA of the CDR3 is TGTGCCAGTACCCGGGACAGCCATGAGCAGTTCTTC. Translated: CASTRDSHEQFF.

CDR3 DNA: TGTGCCAGCAGCTTAGCTACAGGAGAAGCTTTCTTT. As protein: CASSLATGEAFF. The chain combines TRBV7-8 with TRBJ1-1; perhaps TRBD1 as D (5 bases). With 0 bases removed from V and 8 bases from J, the gap between germline ends came to 7 bases. This CDR3 comprises 12 residues. Germline V CDR1 and CDR2: SGHVS, FQNEAQ. Complete variable domain (other parts from reference TRBV7-8 and TRBJ1-1): GAGVSQSPRYKVAKRGQDVALRCDPISGHVSLFWYQQALGQGPEFLTYFQNEAQLDKSGLPSDRFFAERPEGSVSTLKIQRTQQEDSAVYLCASSLATGEAFFGQGTRLTVV.

As DNA, the CDR3 is TGTGCCAGCAAAGAGGGAGTAACAGATACGCAGTATTTT. This gives the protein CASKEGVTDTQYF. The chain has TRBV6-6 and TRBJ2-3; D perhaps matches TRBD2 (5 bases). The CDR3 has 13 residues. Deletions cut 7 bases from V and 3 bases from J, with 11 bases between. The germline CDR1 and CDR2 sequences are MNHNY and SVGAGI (reference sequence).

The chain recombines TRBV4-1 with TRBJ1-1; no clear D. Trimming shortened V by 7 bases and J by 0 bases, and 15 bases separated the two germline ends. The germline V gene has CDR1 MGHRA and CDR2 YSYEKL. The CDR3 consists of 15 residues. In nucleotides, the CDR3 is TGCGCCAGCACCTCTGCTAGTGATCTGAACACTGAAGCTTTCTTT. Translated: CASTSASDLNTEAFF.

V and J are TRBV9 and TRBJ2-2; TRBD2 matches at 10 bases. Germline CDR1 SGDLS, CDR2 YYNGEE. The V and J ends lost 0 bases and 7 bases, in that order; junction bases with no gene match: 9. The CDR3 sequence is 17 residues long. CDR3 sequence reads: CASSVGGAGGPNGELFF. Written as DNA, the CDR3 is TGTGCCAGCAGCGTAGGTGGAGCGGGAGGGCCTAACGGGGAGCTGTTTTTT.

This chain joins TRBV5-6 and TRBJ2-1, with D possibly being TRBD1 (6 bases). CDR3 length equals 15 residues. V was pared by 5 bases and J by 4 bases, with 16 bases between. Germline V gives CDR1 SGHDT, CDR2 YYEEEE. Here the CDR3 reads CASRPGPDRYNEQFF. The CDR3 nucleotides are TGTGCCAGCAGGCCGGGGCCGGACAGATACAATGAGCAGTTCTTC. Combining the CDR3 with reference TRBV5-6 and TRBJ2-1 gives the whole variable domain DAGVTQSPTHLIKTRGQQVTLRCSPKSGHDTVSWYQQALGQGPQFIFQYYEEEERQRGNFPDRFSGHQFPNYSSELNVNALLLGDSALYLCASRPGPDRYNEQFFGPGTRLTVL.

The rearrangement uses TRBV6-5 and TRBJ2-3; 10 bases agree with TRBD2. V dropped 2 bases and J dropped 1; count of bases not matched to a gene: 3. The CDR3 length is 16 residues. The germline CDR1 and CDR2 sequences are MNHEY and SVGAGI. The CDR3, as DNA: TGTGCCAGCAGTTACCTCCTAGCGGGGGGCACAGATACGCAGTATTTT. Amino acid sequence: CASSYLLAGGTDTQYF.

The J gene is TRBJ2-1, the V gene TRBV5-6; D is possibly TRBD1 (6 bases). The CDR3 is made up of 11 amino acids. The V gene lost 5 bases and the J gene lost 12 bases, with 12 bases spanning the gap. The germline V gene encodes CDR1 SGHDT and CDR2 YYEEEE. CDR3 bases: TGTGCCAGCAGTACAGGGCACGGGCAGTTCTTC. Its translation: CASSTGHGQFF. The whole variable domain, filled in from reference TRBV5-6 and TRBJ2-1, reads DAGVTQSPTHLIKTRGQQVTLRCSPKSGHDTVSWYQQALGQGPQFIFQYYEEEERQRGNFPDRFSGHQFPNYSSELNVNALLLGDSALYLCASSTGHGQFFGPGTRLTVL.